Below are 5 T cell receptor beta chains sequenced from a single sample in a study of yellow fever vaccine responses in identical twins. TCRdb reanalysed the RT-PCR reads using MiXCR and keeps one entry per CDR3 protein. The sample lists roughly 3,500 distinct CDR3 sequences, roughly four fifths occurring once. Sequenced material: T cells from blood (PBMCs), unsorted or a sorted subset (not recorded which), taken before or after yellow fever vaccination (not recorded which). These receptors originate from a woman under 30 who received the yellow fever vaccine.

CDR3 nucleotide sequence: TGCAGTGCTAGAGCAGGGGGCGCAAGCAATCAGCCCCAGCATTTT. Encoded protein: CSARAGGASNQPQHF. The chain couples TRBV20-1 to TRBJ1-5; TRBD1 matches at 8 bases. Trimming cost V 1 base and J 1 base; bases outside gene matches: 3. Germline V lookup: CDR1 DFQATT, CDR2 SNEGSKA (reference sequence). The CDR3 is 15 amino acids.

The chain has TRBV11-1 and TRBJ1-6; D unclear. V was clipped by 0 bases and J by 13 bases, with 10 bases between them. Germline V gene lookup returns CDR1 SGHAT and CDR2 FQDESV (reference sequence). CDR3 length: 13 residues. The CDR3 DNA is TGTGCCAGCAGCTTAGCGGTCGCGGATCCCCTCCACTTT. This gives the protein CASSLAVADPLHF.

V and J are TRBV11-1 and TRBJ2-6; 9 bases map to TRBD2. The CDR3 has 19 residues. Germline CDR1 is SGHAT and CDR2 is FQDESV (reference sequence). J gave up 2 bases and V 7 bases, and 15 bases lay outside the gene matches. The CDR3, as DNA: TGTGCCAGCACCCCAGGGCGACTGCGGGAGGGCCCTGGGGCCAACGTCCTGACTTTC. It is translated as CASTPGRLREGPGANVLTF. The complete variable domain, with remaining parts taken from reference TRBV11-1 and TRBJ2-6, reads EAEVAQSPRYKITEKSQAVAFWCDPISGHATLYWYRQILGQGPELLVQFQDESVVDDSQLPKDRFSAERLKGVDSTLKIQPAELGDSAMYLCASTPGRLREGPGANVLTFGAGSRLTVL.

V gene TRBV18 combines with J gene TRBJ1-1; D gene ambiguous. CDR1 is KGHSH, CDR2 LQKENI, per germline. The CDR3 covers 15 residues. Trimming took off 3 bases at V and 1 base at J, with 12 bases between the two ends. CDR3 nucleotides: TGTGCCAGCTCACCTTCCGTGGGGTCGAACACTGAAGCTTTCTTT. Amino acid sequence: CASSPSVGSNTEAFF.

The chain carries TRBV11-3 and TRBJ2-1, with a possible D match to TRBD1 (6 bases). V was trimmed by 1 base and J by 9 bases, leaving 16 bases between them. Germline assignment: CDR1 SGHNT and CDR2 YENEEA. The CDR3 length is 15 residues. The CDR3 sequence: CASSLGGGGVREQFF. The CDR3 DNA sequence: TGTGCCAGCAGCTTAGGCGGTGGGGGCGTTCGTGAGCAGTTCTTC.